In this sample, the clone carrying this T cell receptor beta chain turned up a few times. This specimen includes other DNA sequences encoding the same CDR3. Time point indicated: after dendritic cell vaccination, including at tumor progression/relapse. Only patients with spare fresh-frozen tumor and over two years of follow-up were included. This entry comes from a study of glioma-infiltrating T cells after dendritic cell vaccination. Assay: immunoSEQ multiplex PCR; the TCRdb copy retains only in-frame clones and omits some. The sample carries around 83,000 clones, 85% recorded once. The germline V and J ends were trimmed by 3 bases and 0 bases, with 9 bases remaining between them. From germline, CDR1 is LNHDA and CDR2 SQIVND (reference sequence). This CDR3 spans 15 amino acids.

This chain joins TRBV19 and TRBJ1-3, with D unresolved. Specimen: blood, collected after dendritic cell vaccination. The sequence derives from a human donor with glioblastoma. CDR3 protein: CASSISLYSGNTIYF. DNA for the CDR3: TGTGCCAGTAGTATCTCCTTGTACTCTGGAAACACCATATATTTT.